The source of this TCR beta chain is a study of CD4 T cells in relation to SARS-CoV-2 and coronaviruses. V was clipped by 4 bases and J by 5 bases; unmatched bases: 6. This CDR3 is built from 14 residues. The germline gives CDR1 MNHEY, CDR2 SVGAGI. Details on this clone: Its antigen is not known.

Naive and memory CD4+ T cell DNA was deep-sequenced without culture. Method: immunoSEQ multiplex PCR; TCRdb's copy keeps in-frame clones and lacks some. The sample holds some 65,000 clones, about 87% seen once. Study results and limitations: Around 62% of donors had memory CD4+ clonotypes crossrecognizing SARS-CoV-2 and common cold coronavirus spike. This crossreactivity analysis covered spike protein alone, no other viral proteins.

Before the COVID-19 pandemic, during about 2010-2018, CD4+ T cells were taken from unexposed donors. Sequenced material: memory CD4+ T cells from PBMCs. The TCR sequence derives from a human donor in good health. J is TRBJ2-7 and V is TRBV6-5; TRBD1 matches 9 bases. This CDR3 reads CASSSTGGGDEQYF. The CDR3 bases are TGTGCCAGCAGTTCAACAGGGGGCGGCGACGAGCAGTACTTC.